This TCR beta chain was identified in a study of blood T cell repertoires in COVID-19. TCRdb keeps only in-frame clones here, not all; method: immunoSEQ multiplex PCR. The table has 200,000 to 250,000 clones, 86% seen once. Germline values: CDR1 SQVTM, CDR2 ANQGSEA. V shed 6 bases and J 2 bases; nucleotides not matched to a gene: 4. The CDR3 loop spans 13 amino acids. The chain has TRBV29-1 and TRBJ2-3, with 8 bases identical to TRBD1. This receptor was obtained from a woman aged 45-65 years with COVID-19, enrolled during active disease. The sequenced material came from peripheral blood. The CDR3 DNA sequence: TGCAGCGTGACAGGGGACCTCACAGATACGCAGTATTTT. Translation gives CSVTGDLTDTQYF.